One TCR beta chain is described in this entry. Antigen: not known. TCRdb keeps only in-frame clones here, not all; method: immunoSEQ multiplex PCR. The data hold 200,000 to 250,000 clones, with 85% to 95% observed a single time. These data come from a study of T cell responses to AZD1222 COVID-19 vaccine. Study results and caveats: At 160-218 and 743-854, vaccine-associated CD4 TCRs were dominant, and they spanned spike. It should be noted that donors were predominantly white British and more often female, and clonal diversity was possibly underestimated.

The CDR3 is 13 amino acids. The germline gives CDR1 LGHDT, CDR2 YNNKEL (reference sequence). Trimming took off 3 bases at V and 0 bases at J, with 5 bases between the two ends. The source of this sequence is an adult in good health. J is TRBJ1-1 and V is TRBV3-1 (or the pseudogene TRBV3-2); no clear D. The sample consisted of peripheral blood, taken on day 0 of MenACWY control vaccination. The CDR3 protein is CASSQFLNTEAFF. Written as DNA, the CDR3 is TGTGCCAGCAGCCAGTTTTTGAACACTGAAGCTTTCTTT.